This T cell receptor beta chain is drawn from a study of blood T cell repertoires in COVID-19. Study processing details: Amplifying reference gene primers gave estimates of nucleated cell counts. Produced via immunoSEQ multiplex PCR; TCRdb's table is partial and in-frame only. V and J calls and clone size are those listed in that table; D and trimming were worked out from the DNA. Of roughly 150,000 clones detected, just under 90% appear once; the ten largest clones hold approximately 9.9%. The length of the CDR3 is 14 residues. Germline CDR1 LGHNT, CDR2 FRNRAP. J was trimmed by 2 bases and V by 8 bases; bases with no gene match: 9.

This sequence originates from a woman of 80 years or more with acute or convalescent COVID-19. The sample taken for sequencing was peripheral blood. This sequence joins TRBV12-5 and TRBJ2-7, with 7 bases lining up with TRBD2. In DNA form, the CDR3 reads TGTGCTAGTTCTACCAGTCGGGGGGCCTACGAGCAGTACTTC. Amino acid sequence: CASSTSRGAYEQYF.